Below, 16 T cell receptor beta chains from the same sample are listed, as sequenced in a study of Ad26.COV2.S vaccination and SARS-CoV-2 variants. Treatment described: roughly 18 received Ad26.COV2.S at low or high dose, single or two shots; 5 received placebo; per-sample allocation not given. Specimens were obtained on day 63 following the first vaccine or placebo injection. Assay used: immunoSEQ multiplex PCR; TCRdb lists only in-frame clones, some missing. The sample has some 400,000 clones; around 91% are singletons. The sample was peripheral blood, taken in a trial of Ad26.COV2.S vaccine versus placebo. These TCRs come from a person aged 18-60 years who received the Ad26.COV2.S COVID-19 vaccine or a placebo.

The V and J genes are TRBV4-3 and TRBJ2-1, with TRBD2 matching 8 bases. This CDR3 region has 18 residues. J gave up 0 bases and V 11 bases, and 18 bases lay outside the gene matches. Per germline, CDR1 LGHNA and CDR2 YSLEER. The CDR3 protein is CARNPGGGGRPSYNEQFF. CDR3 nucleotides: TGCGCCCGCAACCCGGGGGGGGGCGGGAGGCCCTCCTACAATGAGCAGTTCTTC.

The chain has TRBV5-4 and TRBJ2-7; a weak D match, TRBD2 (5 bases). The CDR3 covers 19 residues. Deletions cut 0 bases from V and 2 bases from J, with 24 bases between. The germline V gene encodes CDR1 SGHNT and CDR2 YYREEE (reference sequence). Written as DNA, the CDR3 is TGTGCCAGCAGCTTGGGGCCACAGTTGAGGGAAGGTTTTGCCTACGAGCAGTACTTC. Amino acids: CASSLGPQLREGFAYEQYF.

The chain links TRBV23-1 to TRBJ1-6, with D hard to call. TRBV23-1 is an ORF; its function is uncertain. This CDR3 comprises 19 residues. Trimming shortened V by 2 bases and J by 1 base, and 18 bases separated the two germline ends. The CDR3 is CASSQPHGGLGSYNSPLHF. CDR3 nucleotides: TGCGCCAGCAGTCAACCTCACGGAGGGCTTGGGTCCTATAATTCACCCCTCCACTTT.

J is TRBJ1-5 and V is TRBV28; D is perhaps TRBD1 (5 bases). The CDR3 has 15 amino acids. V lost 2 bases and J 4 bases, leaving 12 bases between the germline ends. From germline, CDR1 is MDHEN and CDR2 SYDVKM. This chain's CDR3 is CASSLPGQVNQPQHF. For the CDR3, the DNA is TGTGCCAGCAGTTTACCAGGGCAGGTGAATCAGCCCCAGCATTTT.

This clone was observed a handful of times. The rearrangement links TRBV24-1 to TRBJ1-2; 12 bases map to TRBD1. Trimming cost V 9 bases and J 2 bases; bases outside gene matches: 15. The CDR3 totals 18 residues. The germline gives CDR1 KGHDR, CDR2 SFDVKD. CDR3 sequence reads: CATAPGQGATLRNYGYTF. The DNA for the CDR3 is TGTGCCACCGCTCCGGGACAGGGGGCAACGCTGCGGAACTATGGCTACACCTTC.

The genes are TRBV19 and TRBJ2-2; 7 nucleotides align to TRBD2. This CDR3 has 14 amino acids. Losses at the gene ends were 4 bases for V and 1 base for J; bases not matched to a gene: 0. The germline CDR1 and CDR2 sequences are LNHDA and SQIVND (reference sequence). The CDR3 bases are TGTGCCAGTAGTAGCGGGAGGAACACCGGGGAGCTGTTTTTT. Translation gives CASSSGRNTGELFF.

The chain links TRBV7-2 to TRBJ2-7; D unresolved. Germline assignment: CDR1 SGHTA and CDR2 FQGNSA. V gave up 5 bases and J gave up 6 bases, with 14 bases separating them. The CDR3 is 13 residues long. CDR3 bases: TGTGCCAGCAGCAGGGAAGGCTTTTCCGAGCAGTACTTC. Residues: CASSREGFSEQYF.

The chain carries TRBV6-5 and TRBJ2-1; D gene uncertain. This CDR3 has 15 amino acids. The germline V and J ends were trimmed by 4 bases and 0 bases, with 10 bases remaining between them. Germline V gives CDR1 MNHEY, CDR2 SVGAGI. CDR3 loop: CASSSGSFSYNEQFF. Here the CDR3 DNA reads TGTGCCAGCAGTTCCGGGTCCTTCTCCTACAATGAGCAGTTCTTC.

This sequence joins TRBV5-1 and TRBJ2-7, with D perhaps TRBD1 (6 bases). CDR1 is SGHRS and CDR2 is YFSETQ in the germline V gene. There are 12 residues in the CDR3. V lost 3 bases and J 5 bases, leaving 9 bases between the germline ends. Here the CDR3 reads CASSWGTNEQYF. CDR3 DNA: TGCGCCAGCAGCTGGGGGACAAACGAGCAGTACTTC.

The chain links TRBV3-1 (or the pseudogene TRBV3-2) to TRBJ1-3; D is unclear. Germline CDR1 reads LGHDT; CDR2 reads YNNKEL (reference sequence). The length of the CDR3 is 16 residues. Trimming took off 2 bases at V and 0 bases at J, with 11 bases between the two ends. The CDR3 nucleotides read TGTGCCAGCAGCCAACTCCCGGGGAGCTCTGGAAACACCATATATTTT. This sequence encodes CASSQLPGSSGNTIYF.

The CDR3 loop is CASSTAGTSYEQYF. The DNA for the CDR3 is TGTGCCAGCAGTACCGCAGGGACCTCCTACGAGCAGTACTTC. The rearrangement uses TRBV14 and TRBJ2-7, with D perhaps given as TRBD1 or TRBD2 (5 bases each). This CDR3 spans 14 amino acids. With 6 bases removed from V and 0 bases from J, the gap between germline ends came to 12 bases. Per germline, CDR1 SGHDN and CDR2 FVKESK.

This clone is a singleton in its sample. The rearrangement links TRBV5-1 to TRBJ2-1; 11 positions match TRBD2. Unmatched junction bases numbered 10, after V lost 0 bases and J lost 2 bases. The CDR3 totals 19 residues. CDR1 SGHRS and CDR2 YFSETQ come from the germline V gene. DNA of the CDR3: TGCGCCAGCAGCTTGGGGGGCTTAGCGGGAGGGGCGGCCTACAATGAGCAGTTCTTC. The encoded protein is CASSLGGLAGGAAYNEQFF.

The V gene is TRBV11-3, the J gene TRBJ2-2, with 10 bases identical to TRBD2. The germline CDR1 and CDR2 sequences are SGHNT and YENEEA. The CDR3 has 15 amino acids. After removal of 8 bases from V and 1 base from J, the junction contained 4 bases not matched to a gene. The CDR3 loop reads CASEGTSVNTGELFF. The CDR3 DNA reads as TGTGCCAGCGAGGGGACTAGCGTGAACACCGGGGAGCTGTTTTTT.

The DNA for the CDR3 is TGTGCCAGCAGCTTGATATACAATGAGCAGTTCTTC. Translating it yields CASSLIYNEQFF. The V call is TRBV5-4, the J call TRBJ2-1; D unresolved. Per the germline V gene, CDR1 is SGHNT and CDR2 is YYREEE (reference sequence). The CDR3 covers 12 residues. V was trimmed by 1 base and J by 4 bases, leaving 3 bases between them.

The rearrangement uses TRBV7-2 and TRBJ1-1; tentatively, D is TRBD1 (5 bases). The CDR3 sequence is 14 residues long. Trimming removed 3 bases at V and 11 bases at J, with 19 bases between. CDR1 and CDR2 (germline): SGHTA, FQGNSA. The CDR3 loop reads CASSFTSGPDGAFF. CDR3 in DNA: TGTGCCAGCAGCTTTACATCGGGGCCGGACGGGGCTTTCTTT.

The chain joins TRBV28 to TRBJ2-7; 7 positions match TRBD2. Germline V gene lookup returns CDR1 MDHEN and CDR2 SYDVKM. The J segment lost 1 base and the V segment lost 6 bases, leaving 15 bases of the junction unmatched. The CDR3 contains 17 residues. The CDR3 protein is CASSPLGGGIGSYEQYF. CDR3 DNA sequence: TGTGCCAGCAGCCCCTTGGGGGGAGGGATTGGGTCCTACGAGCAGTACTTC.